Listed below are T cell receptor beta chains from one sample, sequenced in a study of blood T cell repertoires in COVID-19. Generated by immunoSEQ multiplex PCR, the TCRdb table keeps only in-frame clones and is missing some. The sample records fewer than 100,000 clones, around three quarters being singletons. Material: peripheral blood. Receptors originate from a woman aged 70-85 years with acute or convalescent COVID-19. Each CDR3 is given with its conserved first and last residue. The order of the fields is J gene, V gene, CDR3 protein.

j_gene: TRBJ1-3; v_gene: TRBV7-8; CDR3aa: CASSLVRTGPGNTIYF
j_gene: TRBJ2-2; v_gene: TRBV30; CDR3aa: CAWSVGAGGYTGELFF
j_gene: TRBJ2-7; v_gene: TRBV11-2; CDR3aa: CASSLRRVHEQYF
j_gene: TRBJ1-2; v_gene: TRBV12-3/TRBV12-4; CDR3aa: CASSPRQGRYTF
j_gene: TRBJ1-5; v_gene: TRBV6-6; CDR3aa: CASSYMGASNQPQHF
j_gene: TRBJ1-2; v_gene: TRBV6-5; CDR3aa: CASSYSIGQGAYGYTF
j_gene: TRBJ1-5; v_gene: TRBV5-1; CDR3aa: CASSLGENQPQHF
j_gene: TRBJ2-3; v_gene: TRBV7-3; CDR3aa: CASSLYQGAKDTQYF
j_gene: TRBJ1-6; v_gene: TRBV25-1; CDR3aa: CASSFAGTGTPPRALHF
j_gene: TRBJ1-4; v_gene: TRBV28; CDR3aa: CASSGRGSTNEKLFF
j_gene: TRBJ2-7; v_gene: TRBV11-2; CDR3aa: CASGPGGYEQYF
j_gene: TRBJ1-6; v_gene: TRBV27; CDR3aa: CASSLFAGSYNSPLHF
j_gene: TRBJ1-3; v_gene: TRBV3-1/TRBV3-2; CDR3aa: CASSQLTGPGNTIYF
j_gene: TRBJ1-3; v_gene: TRBV9; CDR3aa: CASSVLDRFGNTIYF
j_gene: TRBJ2-5; v_gene: TRBV3-1/TRBV3-2; CDR3aa: CASSRWDRKTTQYF
j_gene: TRBJ2-1; v_gene: TRBV3-1/TRBV3-2; CDR3aa: CASSQTSGRTYNEQFF
j_gene: TRBJ2-7; v_gene: TRBV3-1/TRBV3-2; CDR3aa: CASSHTRDRGFTYEQYF
j_gene: TRBJ2-1; v_gene: TRBV7-9; CDR3aa: CASSPSTLYNEQFF
j_gene: TRBJ2-5; v_gene: TRBV29-1; CDR3aa: CSVVPSGETQYF
j_gene: TRBJ2-7; v_gene: TRBV27; CDR3aa: CASSFSGDLREQYF
j_gene: TRBJ2-1; v_gene: TRBV11-3; CDR3aa: CASSLNAGTGEFF
j_gene: TRBJ2-2; v_gene: TRBV7-8; CDR3aa: CASSSRTSGGGTGELFF
j_gene: TRBJ2-7; v_gene: TRBV30; CDR3aa: CAWTRGAGTYEQYF
j_gene: TRBJ1-1; v_gene: TRBV3-1/TRBV3-2; CDR3aa: CASSQAGQGAWNTEAFF
j_gene: TRBJ1-5; v_gene: TRBV5-3; CDR3aa: CAGTTTGTGLNQPQHF
j_gene: TRBJ1-5; v_gene: TRBV5-1; CDR3aa: CASSPGTTNQPQHF
j_gene: TRBJ2-7; v_gene: TRBV28; CDR3aa: CASSLLAGGPPSSYEQYF
j_gene: TRBJ2-3; v_gene: TRBV6-2/TRBV6-3; CDR3aa: CASSYAGGTDTQYF
j_gene: TRBJ1-5; v_gene: TRBV3-1/TRBV3-2; CDR3aa: CASSLGQGYQPQHF
j_gene: TRBJ2-2; v_gene: TRBV9; CDR3aa: CASSAGLNTGELFF
j_gene: TRBJ1-5; v_gene: TRBV29-1; CDR3aa: CSVAPGVNQPQHF
j_gene: TRBJ2-1; v_gene: TRBV11-2; CDR3aa: CASSTGSYNEQFF
j_gene: TRBJ1-5; v_gene: TRBV7-6; CDR3aa: CASSLTPGINQPQHF
j_gene: TRBJ1-1; v_gene: TRBV19; CDR3aa: CASSTNRGAEAFF
j_gene: TRBJ2-1; v_gene: TRBV9; CDR3aa: CASSVAGGNNEQFF
j_gene: TRBJ2-5; v_gene: TRBV6-6; CDR3aa: CASSYSVGLQETQYF
j_gene: TRBJ2-3; v_gene: TRBV6-5; CDR3aa: CASRVTSALTDTQYF
j_gene: TRBJ1-6; v_gene: TRBV27; CDR3aa: CASTHAGGGNSPLHF
j_gene: TRBJ1-2; v_gene: TRBV19; CDR3aa: CASRGQGSLANYGYTF
j_gene: TRBJ1-2; v_gene: TRBV5-7; CDR3aa: CASSLPLRQMNYGYTF
j_gene: TRBJ1-1; v_gene: TRBV19; CDR3aa: CASSPDRVREAFF
j_gene: TRBJ2-2; v_gene: TRBV18; CDR3aa: CASSPVQGSTGELFF
j_gene: TRBJ1-4; v_gene: TRBV6-5; CDR3aa: CASSPRQRNEKLFF
j_gene: TRBJ2-7; v_gene: TRBV5-1; CDR3aa: CASSLGGGDGGEQYF
j_gene: TRBJ1-2; v_gene: TRBV28; CDR3aa: CASLEAGTGYNYGYTF
j_gene: TRBJ1-6; v_gene: TRBV14; CDR3aa: CASSQDRVPLHF
j_gene: TRBJ2-2; v_gene: TRBV3-1/TRBV3-2; CDR3aa: CASSQALAGGLNTGELFF
j_gene: TRBJ2-3; v_gene: TRBV2; CDR3aa: CASYQTGVTDTQYF
j_gene: TRBJ1-2; v_gene: TRBV28; CDR3aa: CASSLISVDGYTF
j_gene: TRBJ1-3; v_gene: TRBV5-8; CDR3aa: CASSLVAQAIPGNTIYF
j_gene: TRBJ1-3; v_gene: TRBV28; CDR3aa: CVSNSNSGNTIYF
j_gene: TRBJ1-2; v_gene: TRBV9; CDR3aa: CASSAADEGNYGYTF
j_gene: TRBJ2-6; v_gene: TRBV3-1/TRBV3-2; CDR3aa: CASSQRVDTFAGYQNSGANVLTF
j_gene: TRBJ2-1; v_gene: TRBV4-1; CDR3aa: CASSLRGDYNEQFF
j_gene: TRBJ1-1; v_gene: TRBV6-2/TRBV6-3; CDR3aa: CASSSRQGPYTEAFF